This TCR beta chain emerged from a study of CD8 T cells in ankylosing spondylitis. The study, taken as a whole, reports: Significantly higher representation of disease-linked clones was reported for matched ankylosing spondylitis synovial fluid. A motif in TCR beta, a set of fewer than ten highly homologous variants, appeared characteristic of ankylosing spondylitis blood. Within peripheral blood, clones linked to disease were CD8+ and relatively rare.

This CDR3 is built from 15 residues. V shed 2 bases, J shed 6 bases, and the junction held 7 bases outside the gene matches. Germline CDR1 MNHNS, CDR2 SASEGT. As for this clonotype: The antigen remains undetermined.

Using quantitative 5'-RACE with molecular barcodes, the authors made TCR beta libraries. TCRdb analysed the 5' RACE reads with MiXCR anew, one entry per CDR3 protein. Of 250,000 or so distinct CDR3 sequences in the sample, roughly a quarter were seen once. This sequence joins TRBV6-1 and TRBJ1-2, with 9 positions matching TRBD1. Sequences were obtained from blood, either unsorted or a sorted T cell fraction (not recorded which). This clonotype originated in a male donor with ankylosing spondylitis or in good health (not recorded which). The CDR3 protein is CASSEPGDREDGYTF. The CDR3 DNA sequence: TGTGCCAGCAGTGAACCAGGGGACAGGGAGGATGGCTACACCTTC.